This is a list of T cell receptor beta chains from one sample in a study of tumor and adjacent non-tumor tissue in lung cancer. TCRdb reanalysed the multiplex PCR reads using MiXCR and keeps one entry per CDR3 protein. The sample yields under 250,000 distinct CDR3 sequences, around 70% seen once. The material sequenced was lung tumor tissue. These receptors were taken from a man aged 55 to 70 with non-small cell lung cancer. CDR3s leave out the opening cysteine and the closing phenylalanine or tryptophan.

TRBJ2-2	TRBV11-1	AISLKRQDTGELF
TRBJ1-3	TRBV11-2	ASRLGTGNTIY
TRBJ1-6	TRBV7-8	ASSFNIVSNSPLH
TRBJ2-1	TRBV6-5	AGRLAEDNEQF
TRBJ2-3	TRBV29-1	SVAEATTTDTQY
TRBJ2-7	TRBV11-2	ASSFRSSGRGDEQY
TRBJ1-1	TRBV20-1	SASRRLSTEAF
TRBJ2-1	TRBV12-3/TRBV12-4	ASSWDRGFYNEQF
TRBJ1-3	TRBV3-1	ASSLDGQVSGNTIY
TRBJ2-7	TRBV6-5	ASGNGGVTLYGQY
TRBJ2-6	TRBV11-1	ASSPLLADYGAKVLT
TRBJ2-1	TRBV6-1	ASTLDRGRDEQF
TRBJ2-1	TRBV6-1	ASSPTSHPNEQF
TRBJ2-7	TRBV6-5	ASGSGVVTRYEQY